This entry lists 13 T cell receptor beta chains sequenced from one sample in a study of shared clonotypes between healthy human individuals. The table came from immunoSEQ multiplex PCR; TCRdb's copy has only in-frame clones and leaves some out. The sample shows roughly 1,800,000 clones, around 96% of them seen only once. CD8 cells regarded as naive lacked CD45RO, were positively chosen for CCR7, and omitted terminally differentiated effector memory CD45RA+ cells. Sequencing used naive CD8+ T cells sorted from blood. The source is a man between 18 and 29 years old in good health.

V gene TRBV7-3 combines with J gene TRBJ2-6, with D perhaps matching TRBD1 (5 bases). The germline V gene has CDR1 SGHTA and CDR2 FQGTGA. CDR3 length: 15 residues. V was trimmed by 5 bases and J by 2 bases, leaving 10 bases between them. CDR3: CASSIREAGANVLTF. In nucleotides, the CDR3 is TGTGCCAGCAGCATCAGGGAAGCTGGGGCCAACGTCCTGACTTTC.

CDR3 protein: CASSDLFLTGPTEAFF. Written as DNA, the CDR3 is TGTGCCAGCAGTGACTTGTTCTTAACAGGGCCGACTGAAGCTTTCTTT. This chain links TRBV25-1 with TRBJ1-1, with a tentative D call TRBD1 (6 bases). The CDR3 extends over 16 amino acids. Deletions cut 3 bases from V and 5 bases from J, with 19 bases between. Germline V gene data show CDR1 as MGHDK and CDR2 as SYGVNS.

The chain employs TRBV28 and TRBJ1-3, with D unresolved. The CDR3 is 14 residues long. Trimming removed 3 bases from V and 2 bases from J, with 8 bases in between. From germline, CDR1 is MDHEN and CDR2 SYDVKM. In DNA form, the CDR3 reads TGTGCCAGCAGTTTGGGCAGGACTGGAAACACCATATATTTT. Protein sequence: CASSLGRTGNTIYF.

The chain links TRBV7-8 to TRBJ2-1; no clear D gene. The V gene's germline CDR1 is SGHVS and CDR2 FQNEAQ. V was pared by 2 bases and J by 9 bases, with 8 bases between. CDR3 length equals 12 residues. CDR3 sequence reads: CASSLSLGEQFF. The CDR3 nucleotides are TGTGCCAGCAGCTTATCTTTAGGTGAGCAGTTCTTC. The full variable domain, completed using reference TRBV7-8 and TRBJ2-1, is GAGVSQSPRYKVAKRGQDVALRCDPISGHVSLFWYQQALGQGPEFLTYFQNEAQLDKSGLPSDRFFAERPEGSVSTLKIQRTQQEDSAVYLCASSLSLGEQFFGPGTRLTVL.

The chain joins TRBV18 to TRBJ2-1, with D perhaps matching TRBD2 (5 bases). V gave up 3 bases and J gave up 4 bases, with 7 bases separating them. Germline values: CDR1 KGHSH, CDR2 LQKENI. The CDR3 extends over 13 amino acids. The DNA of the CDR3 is TGTGCCAGCTCACCCCCGGGGTACAATGAGCAGTTCTTC. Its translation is CASSPPGYNEQFF.

Written as DNA, the CDR3 is TGTGCCAGCAGTGAAGCGGACAAGGGTTGGCCCCAGCATTTT. Its protein product is CASSEADKGWPQHF. The chain employs TRBV6-1 and TRBJ1-5; tentatively, D is TRBD1 (5 bases). The V gene's germline CDR1 is MNHNS and CDR2 SASEGT. CDR3 size: 14 residues. V was cut by 0 bases and J by 9 bases, with 12 bases left in between.

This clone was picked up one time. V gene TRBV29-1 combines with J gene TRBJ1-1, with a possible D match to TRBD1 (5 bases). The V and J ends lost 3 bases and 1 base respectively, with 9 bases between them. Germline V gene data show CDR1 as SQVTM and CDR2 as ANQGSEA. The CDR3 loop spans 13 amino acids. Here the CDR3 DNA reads TGCAGCGTTGACCGCGACAGGAACACTGAAGCTTTCTTT. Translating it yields CSVDRDRNTEAFF. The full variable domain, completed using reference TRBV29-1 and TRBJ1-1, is SAVISQKPSRDICQRGTSLTIQCQVDSQVTMMFWYRQQPGQSLTLIATANQGSEATYESGFVIDKFPISRPNLTFSTLTVSNMSPEDSSIYLCSVDRDRNTEAFFGQGTRLTVV.

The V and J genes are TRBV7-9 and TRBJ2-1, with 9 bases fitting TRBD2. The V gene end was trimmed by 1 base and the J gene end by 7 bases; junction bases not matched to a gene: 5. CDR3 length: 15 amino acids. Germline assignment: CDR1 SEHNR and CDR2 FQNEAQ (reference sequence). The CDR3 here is CASSLGSGSRNEQFF. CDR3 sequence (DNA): TGTGCCAGCAGCTTAGGTAGCGGGAGTAGAAATGAGCAGTTCTTC.

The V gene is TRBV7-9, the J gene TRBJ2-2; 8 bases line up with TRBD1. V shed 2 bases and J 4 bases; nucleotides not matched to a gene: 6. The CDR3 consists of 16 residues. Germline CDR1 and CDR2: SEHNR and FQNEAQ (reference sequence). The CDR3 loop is CASSLTTGESTGELFF. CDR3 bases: TGTGCCAGCAGCTTAACGACAGGGGAGAGCACCGGGGAGCTGTTTTTT.

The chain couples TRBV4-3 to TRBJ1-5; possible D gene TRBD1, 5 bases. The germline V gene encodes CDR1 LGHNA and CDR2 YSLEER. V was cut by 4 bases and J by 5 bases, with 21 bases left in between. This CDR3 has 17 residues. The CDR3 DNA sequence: TGCGCCAGCAGCCCCCGGGTCCAGGAAGGGGCGGATCAGCCCCAGCATTTT. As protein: CASSPRVQEGADQPQHF.

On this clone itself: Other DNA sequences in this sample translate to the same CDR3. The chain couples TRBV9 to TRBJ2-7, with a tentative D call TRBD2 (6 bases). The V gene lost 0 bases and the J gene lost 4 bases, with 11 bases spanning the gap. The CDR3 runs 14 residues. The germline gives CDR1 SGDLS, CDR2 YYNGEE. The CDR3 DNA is TGTGCCAGCAGCGTAGCGGGGGTGGGGTACGAGCAGTACTTC. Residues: CASSVAGVGYEQYF.

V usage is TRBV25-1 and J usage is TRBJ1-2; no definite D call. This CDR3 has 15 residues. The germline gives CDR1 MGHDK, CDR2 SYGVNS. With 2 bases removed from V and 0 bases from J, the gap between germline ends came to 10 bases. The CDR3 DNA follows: TGTGCCAGCAGTGAAAGGGCAGGCACTAACTATGGCTACACCTTC. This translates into CASSERAGTNYGYTF.

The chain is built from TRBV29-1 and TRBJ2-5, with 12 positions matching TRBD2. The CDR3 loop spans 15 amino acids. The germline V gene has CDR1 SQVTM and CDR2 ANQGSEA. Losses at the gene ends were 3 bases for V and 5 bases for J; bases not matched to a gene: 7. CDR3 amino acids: CSVDGLAGMGETQYF. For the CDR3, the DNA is TGCAGCGTTGACGGACTAGCGGGGATGGGGGAGACCCAGTACTTC.